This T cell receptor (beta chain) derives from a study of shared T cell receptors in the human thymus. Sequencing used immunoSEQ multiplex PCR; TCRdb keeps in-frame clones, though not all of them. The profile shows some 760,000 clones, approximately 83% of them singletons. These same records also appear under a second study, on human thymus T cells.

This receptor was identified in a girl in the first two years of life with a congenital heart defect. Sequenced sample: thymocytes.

CDR3 DNA sequence: TGTGCCGGTCATTCAGGGTTGCCTGAAGCTTTCTTT. Residues: CAGHSGLPEAFF. The rearrangement links TRBV6-6 to TRBJ1-1, with a tentative D call TRBD1 (5 bases). CDR1 is MNHNY and CDR2 is SVGAGI in the germline V gene (reference sequence). V was shortened by 11 bases and J by 6 bases, with 16 bases between the two germline ends. The CDR3 extends over 12 amino acids.